Given below is one T cell receptor (beta chain) in context. The data belong to a study of blood T cell repertoires in COVID-19. This table comes from immunoSEQ multiplex PCR, and its TCRdb copy is limited to in-frame clones, with some not included. The data contain about 270,000 clones, under 90% of them singletons. Germline CDR1 SGHTA, CDR2 FQGNSA. This CDR3 has 15 residues. Trimming at V came to 1 base and at J to 6 bases, leaving 6 bases not matched to a gene. The origin of this receptor is a woman aged 60 to 75 with active or convalescent COVID-19. The chain carries TRBV7-2 and TRBJ1-5, with 7 bases aligning to TRBD1. Sequenced input: peripheral blood. The CDR3 sequence is CASSLERGRGQPQHF. DNA of the CDR3: TGTGCCAGCAGCTTAGAAAGGGGGCGAGGTCAGCCCCAGCATTTT.